One sample yielded the 9 T cell receptor beta chains listed below, sequenced in a study of cytomegalovirus exposure and HLA in healthy donors. The PCR had 60 Vbeta and 13 Jbeta primers. The repertoire was sequenced with immunoSEQ multiplex PCR; TCRdb's copy has only in-frame clones and lacks some. The sample includes 150,000 to 200,000 clones, around 80% of them seen just once. Sequenced sample: PBMCs. The receptors shown here come from a woman between 45 and 60 years old in good health and CMV-seropositive.

Only a few counts were recorded for this clone. This CDR3 reads CASSAGSYFANTGELFF. The DNA for the CDR3 is TGTGCCAGCAGTGCCGGGTCTTATTTCGCGAACACCGGGGAGCTGTTTTTT. This rearrangement joins TRBV2 to TRBJ2-2; D call uncertain. Trimming took 4 bases from V and 0 from J, leaving 15 bases between them. The CDR3 spans 17 residues. Germline CDR1 and CDR2: SNHLY and FYNNEI. The full variable domain, in which reference TRBV2 and TRBJ2-2 provide the parts outside the CDR3, is EPEVTQTPSHQVTQMGQEVILRCVPISNHLYFYWYRQILGQKVEFLVSFYNNEISEKSEIFDDQFSVERPDGSNFTLKIRSTKLEDSAMYFCASSAGSYFANTGELFFGEGSRLTVL.

This sequence joins TRBV11-2 and TRBJ1-1; D is unresolved. Germline assignment: CDR1 SGHAT and CDR2 FQNNGV. The CDR3 contains 14 residues. Trimming left V 1 base short and J 6 bases short, with 12 bases between. The CDR3 sequence is CASSLGTREAEAFF. The DNA of the CDR3 is TGTGCCAGCAGCTTAGGGACTAGAGAAGCTGAAGCTTTCTTT.

The CDR3 loop is CATRLGGQETQYF. CDR3 nucleotides: TGTGCCACCAGACTCGGGGGACAAGAGACCCAGTACTTC. The chain is built from TRBV15 and TRBJ2-5, with D possibly being TRBD2 (6 bases). The CDR3 sequence is 13 residues long. From germline, CDR1 is LNHNV and CDR2 YYDKDF (reference sequence). V was pared by 6 bases and J by 2 bases, with 10 bases between.

V gene TRBV29-1 combines with J gene TRBJ2-2, with 12 bases matching TRBD2. After removal of 5 bases from V and 1 base from J, the junction contained 5 bases not matched to a gene. The CDR3 loop spans 16 amino acids. CDR1 and CDR2 (germline): SQVTM, ANQGSEA. This CDR3 is CSVLSTSGGNTGELFF. DNA for the CDR3: TGCAGCGTTCTCTCGACTAGCGGGGGGAACACCGGGGAGCTGTTTTTT.

This clone was observed a single time. The V and J genes are TRBV6-1 and TRBJ1-2; TRBD1 agrees at 10 bases. This CDR3 has 13 amino acids. Germline loops: CDR1 MNHNS, CDR2 SASEGT. J was trimmed by 7 bases and V by 8 bases; bases with no gene match: 7. The DNA for the CDR3 is TGTGCCAGCTGGAGACAGGGGGCGTCTGGCTACACCTTC. Encoded protein: CASWRQGASGYTF.

The chain carries TRBV2 and TRBJ1-1; TRBD1 is a possible D gene (6 bases). V was pared by 6 bases and J by 7 bases, with 9 bases between. The CDR3 totals 11 residues. From germline, CDR1 is SNHLY and CDR2 FYNNEI. The CDR3 DNA follows: TGTGCCAGCAGGAAGACAGGTGAAGCTTTCTTT. Protein sequence: CASRKTGEAFF. The full variable domain, rest sourced from reference TRBV2 and TRBJ1-1, is EPEVTQTPSHQVTQMGQEVILRCVPISNHLYFYWYRQILGQKVEFLVSFYNNEISEKSEIFDDQFSVERPDGSNFTLKIRSTKLEDSAMYFCASRKTGEAFFGQGTRLTVV.

The chain couples TRBV5-6 to TRBJ2-7, with D perhaps TRBD1 (5 bases). Trimming stripped 4 bases from V and 0 bases from J, with 11 bases between. CDR3 size: 14 residues. The germline gives CDR1 SGHDT, CDR2 YYEEEE. CDR3 coding DNA: TGTGCCAGCAGCCTCTGGGGCCCCTCCTACGAGCAGTACTTC. Translated: CASSLWGPSYEQYF.

V and J are TRBV10-1 and TRBJ1-3, with D possibly TRBD1 on 5 matching bases. V shed 5 bases and J shed 0 bases, with 8 bases lying between them. The CDR3 totals 14 residues. The germline V gene encodes CDR1 WNHNN and CDR2 SYGVQD (reference sequence). For the CDR3, the DNA is TGCGCCAGCAGTCCTGACAGCTCTGGAAACACCATATATTTT. This gives the protein CASSPDSSGNTIYF.

The chain links TRBV7-3 to TRBJ2-3; D is perhaps TRBD2 (5 bases). The CDR3 totals 15 residues. Germline assignment: CDR1 SGHTA and CDR2 FQGTGA. Trimming shortened V by 1 base and J by 4 bases, and 12 bases separated the two germline ends. The CDR3 here is CASSLKRSRADTQYF. The CDR3 coding sequence is TGTGCCAGCAGCTTAAAAAGGTCGCGGGCAGATACGCAGTATTTT.